These 14 T cell receptor beta chains were all obtained from the same sample, sequenced in a study of shared clonotypes between healthy human individuals. Sequencing used immunoSEQ multiplex PCR; TCRdb keeps in-frame clones, though not all of them. The table lists 2 million to 3 million clones, roughly 93% of them singletons. The sequenced sample was naive CD4+ T cells from PBMCs. The subset here: CD45RA+ positively selected. These receptors were taken from a man aged 18 to 29 in good health. Some clones in this sample may be carry-over from other donors' samples.

The gene calls are TRBV5-1 and TRBJ1-2; D is uncertain. The CDR3 has 16 residues. Trimming took off 0 bases at V and 4 bases at J, with 16 bases between the two ends. Germline CDR1 SGHRS, CDR2 YFSETQ. CDR3 DNA sequence: TGCGCCAGCAGCTTGGTGGCAGACTTAGGGATCTATGGCTACACCTTC. It encodes CASSLVADLGIYGYTF.

The V call is TRBV2, the J call TRBJ1-1; no definite D call. CDR1 and CDR2 from the germline V gene are SNHLY and FYNNEI. This CDR3 contains 13 residues. Between the trimmed V and J ends, which lost 8 bases and 0 bases, there was a span of 10 bases. The CDR3 DNA is TGTGCCAGCCAGGTGTTGGTGAACACTGAAGCTTTCTTT. Its translation: CASQVLVNTEAFF.

The V call is TRBV19, the J call TRBJ1-3; no reliable D call. V shed 4 bases and J shed 0 bases, with 16 bases lying between them. Germline V gene sequence: CDR1 LNHDA, CDR2 SQIVND (reference sequence). The CDR3 is 17 residues long. CDR3 protein: CASSTPLPASSGNTIYF. The CDR3 DNA sequence: TGTGCCAGTAGTACTCCGCTGCCAGCGAGCTCTGGAAACACCATATATTTT.

The chain joins TRBV9 to TRBJ2-1; a weak D match, TRBD2 (6 bases). Trimming shortened V by 1 base and J by 2 bases, and 7 bases separated the two germline ends. This CDR3 comprises 14 residues. Germline CDR1 reads SGDLS; CDR2 reads YYNGEE. CDR3 coding DNA: TGTGCCAGCAGCGTAACGGGGGCCTACAATGAGCAGTTCTTC. This codes for CASSVTGAYNEQFF.

V usage is TRBV29-1 and J usage is TRBJ1-1; TRBD1 is a possible D gene (5 bases). CDR1 and CDR2 (germline): SQVTM, ANQGSEA. The CDR3 totals 13 residues. The V end was cut by 5 bases, the J end by 6 bases, with 16 bases between. CDR3 protein: CSVKGTLSAEAFF. For the CDR3, the DNA is TGCAGCGTTAAAGGGACCTTAAGCGCTGAAGCTTTCTTT. Full variable domain (rest looked up from reference TRBV29-1 and TRBJ1-1): SAVISQKPSRDICQRGTSLTIQCQVDSQVTMMFWYRQQPGQSLTLIATANQGSEATYESGFVIDKFPISRPNLTFSTLTVSNMSPEDSSIYLCSVKGTLSAEAFFGQGTRLTVV.

This clone showed up just once. The V call is TRBV5-5, the J call TRBJ2-4; TRBD2 is a possible D gene (7 bases). The V and J ends lost 10 bases and 0 bases respectively, with 23 bases between them. The CDR3 is made up of 17 amino acids. Germline values: CDR1 SGHKS, CDR2 YYEKEE (reference sequence). CDR3 loop: CAGRDTLGTIAKNIQYF. In nucleotides, the CDR3 is TGTGCCGGGAGGGACACATTGGGGACTATAGCCAAAAACATTCAGTACTTC.

This clone has just one count. The V and J genes are TRBV30 and TRBJ2-2; D not resolved. The germline gives CDR1 GTSNPN, CDR2 SVGIG (reference sequence). This CDR3 region has 15 residues. With 1 base removed from V and 2 bases from J, the gap between germline ends came to 11 bases. The CDR3 DNA sequence: TGTGCCTGGAGTGATGGCGGACCAAACACCGGGGAGCTGTTTTTT. Translated: CAWSDGGPNTGELFF.

The chain combines TRBV11-3 with TRBJ1-1; tentative D call: TRBD1 (6 bases). The CDR3 spans 14 residues. Germline V CDR1 and CDR2: SGHNT, YENEEA. Trimming stripped 1 base from V and 6 bases from J, with 12 bases between. In nucleotides, the CDR3 is TGTGCCAGCAGCTTAGGAGGGGGGACGCCTGAAGCTTTCTTT. Its protein is CASSLGGGTPEAFF. The whole variable domain, filled in from reference TRBV11-3 and TRBJ1-1, reads EAGVVQSPRYKIIEKKQPVAFWCNPISGHNTLYWYLQNLGQGPELLIRYENEEAVDDSQLPKDRFSAERLKGVDSTLKIQPAELGDSAVYLCASSLGGGTPEAFFGQGTRLTVV.

J is TRBJ1-1 and V is TRBV7-9; D perhaps matches TRBD1 (5 bases). This CDR3 has 12 residues. Germline-derived CDR1 and CDR2 are SEHNR and FQNEAQ (reference sequence). The CDR3 protein is CASDRGRPEAFF. The CDR3 region has the DNA TGTGCGAGCGACCGGGGCCGCCCGGAAGCTTTCTTT.

The V gene is TRBV6-5, the J gene TRBJ1-2; 8 bases are shared with TRBD1. V shed 6 bases and J 7 bases; nucleotides not matched to a gene: 13. Germline CDR1 and CDR2: MNHEY and SVGAGI. This CDR3 has 15 amino acids. This chain's CDR3 is CASSSLSGGDFGYTF. CDR3 coding DNA: TGTGCCAGCAGCTCACTCTCAGGGGGCGATTTTGGCTACACCTTC.

This chain connects TRBV11-3 to TRBJ1-2; TRBD1 matches at 10 bases. This CDR3 is built from 13 residues. J lost 6 bases, V lost 5 bases, and 3 bases had no gene match. CDR1 is SGHNT and CDR2 is YENEEA in the germline V gene. CDR3 region: CASSLGTGDGYTF. CDR3 DNA sequence: TGTGCCAGCAGCCTAGGGACAGGGGATGGCTACACCTTC.

About this clone: The same CDR3 also results from other DNA sequences found in this sample. The chain carries TRBV5-1 and TRBJ2-2; D possibly corresponds to TRBD1 (6 bases). The CDR3 is 15 amino acids. Germline-derived CDR1 and CDR2 are SGHRS and YFSETQ. Trimming stripped 2 bases from V and 0 bases from J, with 8 bases between. CDR3 amino acids: CASSLGGANTGELFF. The CDR3 DNA sequence: TGCGCCAGCAGCTTAGGGGGAGCGAACACCGGGGAGCTGTTTTTT.

The J gene is TRBJ2-3, the V gene TRBV19, with D possibly matching TRBD1 (6 bases). Germline V gene lookup returns CDR1 LNHDA and CDR2 SQIVND (reference sequence). The CDR3 extends over 14 amino acids. The V end was cut by 6 bases, the J end by 2 bases, with 12 bases between. CDR3 residues: CASRKQGSTDTQYF. The CDR3 region has the DNA TGTGCCAGTAGAAAACAGGGATCCACAGATACGCAGTATTTT.

This rearrangement joins TRBV5-4 to TRBJ2-5; D is unresolved. The germline CDR1 and CDR2 sequences are SGHNT and YYREEE (reference sequence). This CDR3 has 14 residues. The V end lost 2 bases, the J end lost 5 bases, and 13 bases lay between the germline ends. The CDR3 spells CASSFSGGWETQYF. Written as DNA, the CDR3 is TGTGCCAGCAGCTTCTCTGGCGGTTGGGAGACCCAGTACTTC. The variable domain in full, completed from reference TRBV5-4 and TRBJ2-5, reads ETGVTQSPTHLIKTRGQQVTLRCSSQSGHNTVSWYQQALGQGPQFIFQYYREEENGRGNFPPRFSGLQFPNYSSELNVNALELDDSALYLCASSFSGGWETQYFGPGTRLLVL.